This T cell receptor (beta chain) was sequenced in a study of blood T cell repertoires in COVID-19. Overall study context: The origin of the acute and convalescent COVID-19 samples was the United States, Italy and Spain.

Authors' analysis steps: Researchers report that nucleated cell counts were estimated from reference gene primer amplification. Assay: immunoSEQ multiplex PCR; the TCRdb copy retains only in-frame clones and omits some. From that table come the V and J calls and clone size; the DNA was used to work out D and trimming. Here the sample spans a few hundred thousand clones, 85% to 90% being singletons. This CDR3 has 16 amino acids. The V end lost 0 bases, the J end lost 4 bases, and 15 bases lay between the germline ends. Germline V gives CDR1 SGDLS, CDR2 YYNGEE. The receptor's source is a woman in her sixties or seventies with active or convalescent COVID-19. V is TRBV9 and J is TRBJ2-3; no clear D. The sequencing input was peripheral blood. The chain's CDR3 is CASSVGEVPGSDTQYF. CDR3 nucleotides: TGTGCCAGCAGCGTAGGTGAGGTCCCGGGTTCAGATACGCAGTATTTT.